This T cell receptor beta chain was sequenced in a study of blood T cell repertoires in COVID-19. Per the study methods: Estimates of nucleated cell counts were drawn from the amplification of reference gene primers. Produced via immunoSEQ multiplex PCR; TCRdb's table is partial and in-frame only. The DNA gave D and trimming, while V, J and clone size come from that table. The sample records some 200,000 clones, 70% to 90% being singletons. CDR1 is SGHRS, CDR2 YFSETQ, per germline. This CDR3 region has 16 residues. The V gene lost 4 bases and the J gene lost 3 bases, with 17 bases spanning the gap. J is TRBJ1-5 and V is TRBV5-1, with D hard to call. The receptor comes from a woman aged 45-65 years in a cohort exposed to, infected with or recovered from COVID-19 (not recorded which). Source material: PBMCs or T cells enriched from blood (not recorded which). The CDR3 DNA follows: TGCGCCAGCAGCCATTGTAACGGGAGTCACAATCAGCCCCAGCATTTT. Its protein product is CASSHCNGSHNQPQHF.